This T cell receptor (beta chain) was recorded in a study of cytomegalovirus exposure and HLA in healthy donors. Findings and caveats of the study: Most TCR sequences showed up rarely, but some public TCRs showed up in many donors. Associated with cytomegalovirus, according to the listing, were around 170 TCR beta chains.

The CDR3 runs to 11 residues. V was cut by 5 bases and J by 8 bases, with 6 bases left in between. In germline, CDR1 is SEHNR, CDR2 FQNEAQ (reference sequence). Measured with immunoSEQ multiplex PCR; TCRdb has only the in-frame clones, and not every one. The table lists about 120,000 clones, approximately 89% of them singletons. About this clone itself: Its antigen is not identified.

The TCR sequence derives from a woman between 18 and 29 years old in good health and CMV-seronegative. The material sequenced was PBMCs. J is TRBJ1-4 and V is TRBV7-9; D possibly corresponds to TRBD1 (6 bases). The DNA of the CDR3 is TGTGCCAGCAGCGACAGGGAAAAACTGTTTTTT. Translated, it gives CASSDREKLFF.